These 25 T cell receptor beta chains were all obtained from the same sample, sequenced in a study of blood T cell repertoires in COVID-19. Repertoires were generated with immunoSEQ multiplex PCR, while TCRdb's copy carries only in-frame clones and drops some. Among over 60,000 clones, around 80% were seen once, and the ten largest hold 9.2%. Sequencing was done on a sample of peripheral blood. The receptors come from a human donor in a cohort sampled during active COVID-19.

The rearrangement links TRBV28 to TRBJ1-1, with TRBD1 identical over 9 bases. After removal of 1 base from V and 5 bases from J, the junction contained 8 bases not matched to a gene. Germline V lookup: CDR1 MDHEN, CDR2 SYDVKM. The CDR3 has 16 residues. The CDR3 DNA sequence: TGTGCCAGCAGTTTATCTCCGGGACAGGGATCGACTGAAGCTTTCTTT. Protein sequence: CASSLSPGQGSTEAFF.

V usage is TRBV28 and J usage is TRBJ2-3; 12 nucleotides agree with TRBD2. Trimming removed 6 bases from V and 3 bases from J; junction bases left unmatched: 4. The CDR3 sequence is 15 residues long. Germline-derived CDR1 and CDR2 are MDHEN and SYDVKM. CDR3 bases: TGTGCCAGCAGGTCACTAGCGGGAGGTACAGATACGCAGTATTTT. It yields the protein CASRSLAGGTDTQYF.

The chain has TRBV6-5 and TRBJ2-1, with TRBD2 identical over 9 bases. J was trimmed by 0 bases and V by 3 bases; bases with no gene match: 0. The CDR3 has 15 amino acids. Germline assignment: CDR1 MNHEY and CDR2 SVGAGI. The CDR3 DNA reads as TGTGCCAGCAGTTATAGCGGGAGCTCCTACAATGAGCAGTTCTTC. Translation: CASSYSGSSYNEQFF.

This clone has more than one count but fewer than ten. V is TRBV14 and J is TRBJ1-5; no firm D call. Looked up from germline, CDR1 is SGHDN and CDR2 is FVKESK. The germline V and J ends were trimmed by 0 bases and 7 bases, with 7 bases remaining between them. This CDR3 has 13 residues. The CDR3 sequence is CASSQEAGQPQHF. CDR3 coding DNA: TGTGCCAGCAGCCAAGAGGCGGGACAGCCCCAGCATTTT. Full variable domain (missing parts from reference TRBV14 and TRBJ1-5): EAGVTQFPSHSVIEKGQTVTLRCDPISGHDNLYWYRRVMGKEIKFLLHFVKESKQDESGMPNNRFLAERTGGTYSTLKVQPAELEDSGVYFCASSQEAGQPQHFGDGTRLSIL.

The genes are TRBV2 and TRBJ2-3, with 7 bases identical to TRBD1. V gave up 6 bases and J gave up 0 bases; unmatched junction bases: 6. CDR1 and CDR2 from the germline V gene are SNHLY and FYNNEI. CDR3 length equals 15 residues. CDR3 amino acids: CASRSGQTSTDTQYF. As DNA, the CDR3 is TGTGCCAGCAGATCGGGACAGACTAGCACAGATACGCAGTATTTT.

Only one count was recorded for this clone. The V call is TRBV6-6, the J call TRBJ2-4; D is uncertain. The length of the CDR3 is 16 residues. The germline gives CDR1 MNHNY, CDR2 SVGAGI (reference sequence). With 2 bases removed from V and 0 bases from J, the gap between germline ends came to 11 bases. Written as DNA, the CDR3 is TGTGCCAGCAGTTACGGTCAGGCCTTAGCCAAAAACATTCAGTACTTC. Encoded protein: CASSYGQALAKNIQYF.

The chain employs TRBV28 and TRBJ2-7; D is undetermined. This CDR3 spans 13 amino acids. Germline V lookup: CDR1 MDHEN, CDR2 SYDVKM. Trimming took off 2 bases at V and 0 bases at J, with 5 bases between the two ends. The CDR3 DNA reads TGTGCCAGCAGTTTAGGGCCCTCCTACGAGCAGTACTTC. It specifies CASSLGPSYEQYF.

This clone has just a few counts. V usage is TRBV27 and J usage is TRBJ2-1, with TRBD2 identical over 7 bases. This CDR3 contains 14 residues. The V gene end was trimmed by 7 bases and the J gene end by 5 bases; junction bases not matched to a gene: 8. Germline-derived CDR1 and CDR2 are MNHEY and SMNVEV (reference sequence). CDR3 in amino acids: CASTAGLGNNEQFF. The CDR3 nucleotides are TGTGCCAGCACCGCCGGACTAGGGAACAATGAGCAGTTCTTC.

The rearrangement joins TRBV27 to TRBJ1-6, with D uncertain. Germline V lookup: CDR1 MNHEY, CDR2 SMNVEV (reference sequence). This CDR3 comprises 15 residues. V shed 9 bases and J shed 4 bases, with 16 bases lying between them. The CDR3 loop is CARRPSYFYNSPLHF. The CDR3 nucleotides read TGTGCCAGACGCCCAAGTTACTTTTATAATTCACCCCTCCACTTT.

This clone showed up just a few times. The rearrangement links TRBV7-8 to TRBJ2-3; 10 bases map to TRBD1. Germline V gene lookup returns CDR1 SGHVS and CDR2 FQNEAQ. J was trimmed by 5 bases and V by 5 bases; bases with no gene match: 7. The CDR3 loop spans 15 amino acids. The CDR3 here is CASSPGQGGVDTQYF. For the CDR3, the DNA is TGTGCCAGCAGCCCCGGACAGGGGGGAGTAGATACGCAGTATTTT.

J is TRBJ2-4 and V is TRBV28; D perhaps matches TRBD1 (6 bases). Germline V CDR1 and CDR2: MDHEN, SYDVKM. The CDR3 is 14 amino acids. Deletions cut 6 bases from V and 8 bases from J, with 17 bases between. DNA of the CDR3: TGTGCCAGCAGCTCCCCTGGGGGCTGGGACATTCAGTACTTC. Protein product: CASSSPGGWDIQYF.

The chain employs TRBV5-1 and TRBJ2-3, with TRBD2 identical over 9 bases. This CDR3 is built from 16 residues. V gave up 6 bases and J gave up 4 bases; unmatched junction bases: 12. Per germline, CDR1 SGHRS and CDR2 YFSETQ. CDR3 sequence: CASKAGGPTNPDTQYF. The CDR3 bases are TGCGCCAGCAAGGCGGGAGGGCCTACAAATCCAGATACGCAGTATTTT.

This rearrangement joins TRBV27 to TRBJ2-7; D gene uncertain. The CDR3 is made up of 13 amino acids. The V end was cut by 3 bases, the J end by 3 bases, with 9 bases between. Germline loops: CDR1 MNHEY, CDR2 SMNVEV (reference sequence). CDR3 nucleotide sequence: TGTGCCAGCAGTTTTACATATGACTACGAGCAGTACTTC. Amino acid sequence: CASSFTYDYEQYF.

The chain joins TRBV27 to TRBJ2-2, with TRBD2 matching 14 bases. V shed 8 bases and J 4 bases; nucleotides not matched to a gene: 12. The CDR3 has 18 residues. CDR1 and CDR2 (germline): MNHEY, SMNVEV (reference sequence). The CDR3 DNA reads as TGTGCCAGCGCCCGCCAGGGACTAGCGGGAGTACTCACCGGGGAGCTGTTTTTT. Translated, it gives CASARQGLAGVLTGELFF.

The chain carries TRBV20-1 and TRBJ2-1; 9 bases are shared with TRBD2. The length of the CDR3 is 15 residues. Germline trimming cut 3 bases from V and 1 base from J; bases unmatched to any gene: 4. CDR1 and CDR2 (germline): DFQATT, SNEGSKA (reference sequence). The CDR3 region is CSASPTSGSYNEQFF. In DNA form, the CDR3 reads TGCAGTGCTAGTCCGACTAGCGGATCCTACAATGAGCAGTTCTTC.

This clone was counted only a few times. This chain's CDR3 is CASSSTGYNSPLHF. The CDR3 bases are TGCGCCAGCAGCTCAACAGGGTATAATTCACCCCTCCACTTT. The rearrangement joins TRBV5-1 to TRBJ1-6, with D perhaps matching TRBD1 (6 bases). V gave up 3 bases and J gave up 4 bases, with 8 bases separating them. Germline CDR1 reads SGHRS; CDR2 reads YFSETQ. This CDR3 region has 14 residues.

This chain links TRBV27 with TRBJ1-1; D is undetermined. V lost 3 bases and J lost 5, with 22 bases in between. Per the germline V gene, CDR1 is MNHEY and CDR2 is SMNVEV (reference sequence). CDR3 length equals 17 residues. The chain's CDR3 is CASSFLGTGSRRTEAFF. In DNA, the CDR3 is TGTGCCAGCAGTTTTTTGGGCACGGGGTCCCGACGGACTGAAGCTTTCTTT.

The chain employs TRBV30 and TRBJ2-5; tentative D call: TRBD1 (5 bases). This CDR3 has 12 residues. Germline loops: CDR1 GTSNPN, CDR2 SVGIG (reference sequence). V lost 7 bases, J lost 7 bases, and 16 bases lay in between. This CDR3 reads CASAGLPGTQYF. In DNA, the CDR3 is TGTGCCTCGGCAGGGCTACCTGGGACCCAGTACTTC.

The gene calls are TRBV6-5 and TRBJ1-1; D ambiguous. Per the germline V gene, CDR1 is MNHEY and CDR2 is SVGAGI. The V end lost 4 bases, the J end lost 3 bases, and 6 bases lay between the germline ends. The CDR3 covers 12 residues. The CDR3 loop reads CASSLDYTEAFF. CDR3 DNA: TGTGCCAGCAGTTTAGATTACACTGAAGCTTTCTTT.

This chain joins TRBV6-2 or TRBV6-3 and TRBJ2-7; TRBD2 matches 10 bases. This CDR3 spans 15 amino acids. Germline V gene sequence: CDR1 MNHEY, CDR2 SVGEGT. With V trimmed by 1 base and J by 5 bases, 5 bases remained unmatched. CDR3 DNA: TGTGCCAGCAGTTACTGGGCTAGCGGGAGCCACGAGCAGTACTTC. It encodes CASSYWASGSHEQYF.

The CDR3 is CASSFSSSNSPLHF. The CDR3 DNA follows: TGTGCCAGCAGCTTTAGCAGCTCTAATTCACCCCTCCACTTT. The rearrangement uses TRBV7-2 and TRBJ1-6; unclear D gene. The germline gives CDR1 SGHTA, CDR2 FQGNSA. This CDR3 contains 14 residues. Trimming removed 3 bases at V and 6 bases at J, with 9 bases between.

The chain uses TRBV7-9 and TRBJ1-6; D ambiguous. Per germline, CDR1 SEHNR and CDR2 FQNEAQ (reference sequence). The germline V and J ends were trimmed by 2 bases and 12 bases, with 11 bases remaining between them. This CDR3 spans 13 amino acids. For the CDR3, the DNA is TGTGCCAGCAGCTTAATCACCGCCGGACCCCTCCACTTT. Translating gives CASSLITAGPLHF.

The V and J genes are TRBV2 and TRBJ2-2; tentatively, D is TRBD2 (6 bases). CDR1 is SNHLY, CDR2 FYNNEI, per germline. The ends were cut back, 3 bases at V and 4 bases at J, with 15 bases in the middle. CDR3 length: 16 residues. The CDR3 reads CASSDGLSGSTGELFF. The CDR3 region has the DNA TGTGCCAGCAGTGATGGGCTTAGCGGTTCCACCGGGGAGCTGTTTTTT.

The gene calls are TRBV11-2 and TRBJ1-1, with D perhaps TRBD1 (6 bases). The germline V gene encodes CDR1 SGHAT and CDR2 FQNNGV. The CDR3 has 16 residues. Trimming took off 5 bases at V and 5 bases at J, with 21 bases between the two ends. The CDR3, as DNA: TGTGCCAGCAGCGCACAGGGAGGGGGGCCTGGGACTGAAGCTTTCTTT. It codes for CASSAQGGGPGTEAFF.

There are a few counts of this clone. The J gene is TRBJ2-7, the V gene TRBV9; D is perhaps TRBD2 (6 bases). This CDR3 spans 13 amino acids. V was cut by 3 bases and J by 4 bases, with 11 bases left in between. In germline, CDR1 is SGDLS, CDR2 YYNGEE. Here the CDR3 reads CASSDSRGYEQYF. In DNA, the CDR3 is TGTGCCAGCAGCGACAGTCGGGGGTACGAGCAGTACTTC.